This paragraph covers one T cell receptor (beta chain) sequence. Its antigen target is currently unknown. The sample holds no much larger clone one base away, and base qualities are not on file. This entry is derived from a study of graft-versus-host responses after intestinal transplantation (dated by TCRdb to the early 2020s). Describing the broader study: Multivisceral, liver-intestinal, or isolated intestinal transplants were received by the recipients. All recipients received anti-thymocyte globulin induction followed by maintenance tacrolimus and steroids for about three years. Bulk TCR-beta CDR3 sequencing was used to track graft-versus-host and host-versus-graft alloreactive T cell clones in the graft, circulation and bone marrow after intestinal transplantation. Alloreactive clones were identified by sequencing pre-transplant mixed lymphocyte reaction products and comparing these products with unstimulated pre-transplant donor and recipient T cells. Of the 20 to 25 intestinal transplant recipients enrolled in the cohort, one of whom was a retransplant, a few patients without pretransplant specimens were excluded. A peak of at least 4% donor T cells among recipient peripheral blood mononuclear cells was the definition used for donor T cell macrochimerism. Rather than going through the commercial service, samples from a few later patients were sequenced in-house on an Illumina MiSeq and processed with MiXCR.

General conclusions and limits of the study: Conclusions were limited by the relatively low number and heterogeneity of intestinal transplant patients. Peak levels of circulating GvH clones were associated with declines in HvG clones early after transplant. GvH clones turned up in recipient bone marrow, with some appearing earlier in ileal mucosa or blood, a pattern consistent with an intestinal mucosal origin. High GvH to HvG T cell clonal ratios were observed in the allografts of patients with donor T cell macrochimerism.

Receptor amplification or capture employed the immunoSEQ multiplex PCR assay. In most patients, genomic DNA was isolated using the Qiagen DNeasy Blood and Tissue Kit and sent frozen to Adaptive Biotechnologies for TCR sequencing. High-throughput TCR-beta CDR3 sequencing of genomic DNA from most patients was performed by Adaptive Biotechnologies. From the authors' description of their analysis: TCR sequencing data were retrieved from Adaptive's ImmunoSEQ software for roughly 17 patients, whereas a few other patients were processed with MiXCR and VDJtools. CD4 versus CD8 sorting errors were corrected by removing sequences found in both subsets at a frequency ratio below 5:1. CDR3 nucleotide sequences shared between donor and recipient were removed because the origin of such sequences could not be assigned. Alloreactive clones required at least 2-fold expansion over unstimulated cells and minimum CFSE-low frequency of 0.002% (template counts) or 0.001% (read counts). A clone was considered mappable if detected in the sequenced pre-transplant spleen, lymph node, or MLR CFSE-low populations of the donor or recipient. The cumulative frequency of alloreactive clones was calculated as a percentage of all sequences, weighted by copy number. TCRdb provides this immuneACCESS table in a form limited to in-frame rearrangements. Some clones are lacking; in checked studies, under half of them reflect an unresolved V gene, and why the rest are absent is not known. For V, J and clone size, that table is used; D and trimming come from the DNA. The sample table lists roughly 100,000 clones, over 85% of them with a count of one. Of the sample, less than 1.5% falls within the top ten clones.

This sample's time point label indicates: cells obtained before transplantation from donor or recipient. CD3+CD4+ and CD3+CD8+ populations were FACS-sorted from unstimulated pre-transplant donor and recipient cells taken from spleen or lymph nodes. Based on the germline V gene, the CDR1 and CDR2 sequences are SGHDT and YYEEEE. Between the V and J ends, shortened by 1 base and 5 bases respectively, the junction contains 11 bases. From its cysteine to its phenylalanine, the CDR3 spans 14 amino acids. The retained sequence is limited to the CDR3, 42 bases, with the frame set at the first base. This TCR derives from a human donor who received an intestinal transplant. The sequencing here drew on unstimulated CD8+ T cells sorted from spleen or lymph node cells, taken before intestinal transplant. The chain couples TRBV5-6 to TRBJ2-3, with the D gene uncertain. The bases read TGTGCCAGCAGCTTGCCATCGGGTGGAGATACGCAGTATTTT. Its product reads: CASSLPSGGDTQYF.